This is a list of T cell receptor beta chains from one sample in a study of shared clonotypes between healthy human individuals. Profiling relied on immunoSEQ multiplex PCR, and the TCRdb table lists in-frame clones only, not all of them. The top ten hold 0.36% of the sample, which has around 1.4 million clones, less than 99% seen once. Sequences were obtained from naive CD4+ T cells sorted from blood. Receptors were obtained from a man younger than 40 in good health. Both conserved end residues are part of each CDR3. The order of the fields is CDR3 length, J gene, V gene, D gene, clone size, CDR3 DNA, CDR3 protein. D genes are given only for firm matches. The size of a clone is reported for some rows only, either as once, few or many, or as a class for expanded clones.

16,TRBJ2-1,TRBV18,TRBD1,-,TGTGCCAGCTCACCACCGGGACAGGGGCCATACAATGAGCAGTTCTTC,CASSPPGQGPYNEQFF
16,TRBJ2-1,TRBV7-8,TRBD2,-,TGTGCCAGCACCTCGGTGGGCGGGAGGACTTACAATGAGCAGTTCTTC,CASTSVGGRTYNEQFF
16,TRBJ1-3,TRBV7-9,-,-,TGTGCCAGCAGCCAGCACCGGACTGAAACTGGAAACACCATATATTTT,CASSQHRTETGNTIYF
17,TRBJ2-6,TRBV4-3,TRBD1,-,TGCGCCAGCAGCCCGACAGGGGGCCGGGTGGGGGCCAACGTCCTGACTTTC,CASSPTGGRVGANVLTF
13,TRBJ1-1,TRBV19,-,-,TGTGCCAGTAGTGCCCCGGGGAACACTGAAGCTTTCTTT,CASSAPGNTEAFF
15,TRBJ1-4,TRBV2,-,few,TGTGCCAGCAGTGAAGGCGACACGCGTAATGAAAAACTGTTTTTT,CASSEGDTRNEKLFF
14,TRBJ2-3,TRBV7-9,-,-,TGTGCCAGCAGCTTAGCCCATGGGACAGATACGCAGTATTTT,CASSLAHGTDTQYF
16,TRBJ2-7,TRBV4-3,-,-,TGCGCCAGCAGCCATGTTGGGGTTATGAGCTCCTACGAGCAGTACTTC,CASSHVGVMSSYEQYF
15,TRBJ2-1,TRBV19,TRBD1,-,TGTGCCAGTAGTTCCCGGACAGGGCGGATGAATGAGCAGTTCTTC,CASSSRTGRMNEQFF
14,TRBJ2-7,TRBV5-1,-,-,TGCGCCAGCAGCACACAGGGAGAATCCTACGAGCAGTACTTC,CASSTQGESYEQYF
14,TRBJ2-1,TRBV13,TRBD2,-,TGTGCCAGCAGTGATAGCGGGAGCAGGAGTGAGCAGTTCTTC,CASSDSGSRSEQFF
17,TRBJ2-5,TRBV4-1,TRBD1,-,TGCGCCAGCAGCCAAGAAACCGGACAGGGGGCGCAGGAGACCCAGTACTTC,CASSQETGQGAQETQYF
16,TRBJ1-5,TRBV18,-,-,TGTGCCAGCTCAAGGGAGCGCCGGGAAAGCAATCAGCCCCAGCATTTT,CASSRERRESNQPQHF
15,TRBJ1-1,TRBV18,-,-,TGTGCCAGCTCACCGGGGGGACAATTGAACACTGAAGCTTTCTTT,CASSPGGQLNTEAFF
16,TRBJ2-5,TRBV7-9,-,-,TGTGCCAGCAGCTTATGGAGTACGGCCAGTCAGGAGACCCAGTACTTC,CASSLWSTASQETQYF
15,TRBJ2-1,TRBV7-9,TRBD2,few,TGTGCCAGCAGCCGTAGCGGGAGCTCCTACAATGAGCAGTTCTTC,CASSRSGSSYNEQFF
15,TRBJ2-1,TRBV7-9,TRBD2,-,TGTGCCAGCACCCCCCTAGCGGGGGCCGACAATGAGCAGTTCTTC,CASTPLAGADNEQFF
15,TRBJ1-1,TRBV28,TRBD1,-,TGTGCCAGCAGAACCCCGGGACAGAGGAACACTGAAGCTTTCTTT,CASRTPGQRNTEAFF
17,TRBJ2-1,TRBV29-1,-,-,TGCAGCGCCGCCCCGCTCCTAACAGGGTCCTACCTCAATGAGCAGTTCTTC,CSAAPLLTGSYLNEQFF
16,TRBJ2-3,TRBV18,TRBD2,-,TGTGCCAGCTCACCACGAGCGGGAGGGCCCCCAGATACGCAGTATTTT,CASSPRAGGPPDTQYF
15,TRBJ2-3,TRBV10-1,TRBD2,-,TGCGCCAGCAGTAACACCGGGACTAGCGCGCGAGGGCAGTATTTT,CASSNTGTSARGQYF
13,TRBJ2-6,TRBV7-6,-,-,TGTGCCAGCAGCTTAGATGGGCTGGCGGTCCTGACTTTC,CASSLDGLAVLTF
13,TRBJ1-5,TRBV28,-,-,TGTGCCAGCAGATTGGACAGCAATCAGCCCCAGCATTTT,CASRLDSNQPQHF
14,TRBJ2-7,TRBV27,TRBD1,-,TGTGCCAGCAGAAGACAGGGGCACTCCTACGAGCAGTACTTC,CASRRQGHSYEQYF
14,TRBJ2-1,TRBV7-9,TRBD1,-,TGTGCCAGCAGCCCGGGACAGGGCGGTAATGAGCAGTTCTTC,CASSPGQGGNEQFF
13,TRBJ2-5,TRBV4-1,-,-,TGCGCCAGCAGCCAAGCCGCGGGAGAGACCCAGTACTTC,CASSQAAGETQYF
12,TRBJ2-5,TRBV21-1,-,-,TGTGCCAGCAGCAAATCCCCCCGTCCCCAGTACTTC,CASSKSPRPQYF
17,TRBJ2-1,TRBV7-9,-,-,TGTGCCAGCAGCTCTAGCCGGGGGAGCGACCTATTAGATGAGCAGTTCTTC,CASSSSRGSDLLDEQFF
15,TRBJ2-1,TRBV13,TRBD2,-,TGTGCCAGCAGCTACGGGACTAGCGGGAACAATGAGCAGTTCTTC,CASSYGTSGNNEQFF
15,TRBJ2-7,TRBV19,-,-,TGTGCCAGTAGTCGTAGGGCAGGGAATTCGTACGAGCAGTACTTC,CASSRRAGNSYEQYF
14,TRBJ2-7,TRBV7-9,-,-,TGTGCCAGCAGCTTAGCGCTAGCGATGAACGAGCAGTACTTC,CASSLALAMNEQYF
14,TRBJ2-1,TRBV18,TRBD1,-,TGTGCCAGCTCACCACGGTGGACAGGGAATGAGCAGTTCTTC,CASSPRWTGNEQFF
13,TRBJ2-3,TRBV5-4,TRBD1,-,TGTGCGAGTGCAGGGGGTGGCACAGATACGCAGTATTTT,CASAGGGTDTQYF
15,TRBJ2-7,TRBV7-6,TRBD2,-,TGTGCCAGCAGCAACAGACTAGCGGGACTCTACGAGCAGTACTTC,CASSNRLAGLYEQYF
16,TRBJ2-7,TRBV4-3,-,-,TGCGCCAGCAGCCAAGCTAATAGCGGACCACGCTACGAGCAGTACTTC,CASSQANSGPRYEQYF
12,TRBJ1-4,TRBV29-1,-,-,TGCAGCGTCGGTTTAGGGCGTGAAAAACTGTTTTTT,CSVGLGREKLFF
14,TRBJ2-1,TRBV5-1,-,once,TGCGCCAGCAGCGTGGACCTAATAGGGAATGAGCAGTTCTTC,CASSVDLIGNEQFF
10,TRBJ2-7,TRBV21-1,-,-,TGTGCCAGCAGCGGGACTTGGGAGTACTTC,CASSGTWEYF
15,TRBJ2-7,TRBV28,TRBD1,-,TGTGCCAGCAGTTTTCGGGACAGGGCTCCCTACGAGCAGTACTTC,CASSFRDRAPYEQYF
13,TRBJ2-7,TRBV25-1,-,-,TGTGCCAGCAGTGAGATGGTGGGGGGTGAGCAGTACTTC,CASSEMVGGEQYF